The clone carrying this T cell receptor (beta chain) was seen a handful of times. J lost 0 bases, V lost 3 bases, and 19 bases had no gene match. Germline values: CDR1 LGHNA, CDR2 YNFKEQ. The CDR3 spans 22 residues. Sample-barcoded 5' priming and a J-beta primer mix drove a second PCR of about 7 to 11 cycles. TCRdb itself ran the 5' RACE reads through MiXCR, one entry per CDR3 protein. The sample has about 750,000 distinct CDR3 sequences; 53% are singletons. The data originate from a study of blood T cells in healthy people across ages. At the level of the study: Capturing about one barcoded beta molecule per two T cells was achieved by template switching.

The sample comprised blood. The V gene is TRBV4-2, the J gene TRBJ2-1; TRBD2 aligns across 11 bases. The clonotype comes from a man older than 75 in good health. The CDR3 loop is CASSQVPVGTSGADGSYNEQFF. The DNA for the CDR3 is TGTGCCAGCAGCCAGGTCCCTGTTGGGACTAGCGGAGCGGATGGCTCCTACAATGAGCAGTTCTTC.